This TCR beta chain was observed in a study of shared clonotypes between healthy human individuals. Germline V CDR1 and CDR2: ENHRY, SYGVKD. With 0 bases removed from V and 2 bases from J, the gap between germline ends came to 13 bases. The CDR3 is 16 amino acids. The deep-level immunoSEQ assay was used. Per the original methods: Because ImmunoSEQ provided only junction sequences with no quality scores, the filtering differed. Some clones are missing from TCRdb's copy, which holds only in-frame ones; the method was immunoSEQ multiplex PCR. V, J and clone size are taken as reported in that table, and D and trimming were inferred from the DNA itself. The sample has millions of clones; about 92% are singletons. Selected positively for CCR7 and CD45RO-negative, naive CD8 cells excluded terminally differentiated effector memory CD45RA+ cells.

The specimen sequenced was naive CD8+ T cells from PBMCs. This sequence joins TRBV10-3 and TRBJ1-2; tentative D call: TRBD1 (5 bases). The origin of this receptor is a man aged 18-30 years in good health. Some clones in this sample may be carry-over from other donors' samples. The CDR3 region is CAISESMEGLNYGYTF. CDR3 in DNA: TGTGCCATCAGTGAGTCGATGGAGGGGCTCAACTATGGCTACACCTTC.